This T cell receptor beta chain was observed in a study of shared clonotypes between healthy human individuals. In the study overall: Every donor yielded three CD4 naive, three CD4 memory, two CD8 naive and one CD8 memory plate. Broader study findings: Against clonotypes common to all four donors, non-shared ones had lower generation probabilities. Memory subsets generally showed smaller estimated richness than naive subsets did.

J lost 17 bases, V lost 6 bases, and 17 bases had no gene match. The CDR3 sequence is 14 residues long. Germline V lookup: CDR1 MNHNS, CDR2 SASEGT. Splitting of each subset's genomic DNA was done evenly across several immunoSEQ plates. Assay used: immunoSEQ multiplex PCR; TCRdb lists only in-frame clones, some missing. The sample carries millions of clones, just over 90% recorded once. As to this clone: What it binds is unknown.

Sequenced: naive CD4+ T cells from PBMCs. Subset reported: CD45RA+ positively selected. The rearrangement uses TRBV6-1 and TRBJ1-4; 8 bases match TRBD1. The TCR sequence derives from a man between 18 and 29 years old in good health. Some clones in this sample may be carry-over from other donors' samples. The CDR3 reads CASSRGGTGSTPFF. CDR3 sequence (DNA): TGTGCCAGCAGCCGGGGGGGGACAGGCTCCACTCCCTTTTTT.